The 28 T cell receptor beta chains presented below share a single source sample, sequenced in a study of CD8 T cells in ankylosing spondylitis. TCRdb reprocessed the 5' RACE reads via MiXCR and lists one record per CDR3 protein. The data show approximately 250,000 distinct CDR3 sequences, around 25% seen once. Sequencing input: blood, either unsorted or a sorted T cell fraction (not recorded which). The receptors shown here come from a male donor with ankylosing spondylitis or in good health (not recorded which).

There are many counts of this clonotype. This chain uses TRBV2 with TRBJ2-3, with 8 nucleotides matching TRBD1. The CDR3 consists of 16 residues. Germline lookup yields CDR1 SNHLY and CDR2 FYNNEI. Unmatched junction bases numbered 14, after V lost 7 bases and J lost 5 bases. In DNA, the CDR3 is TGTGCCAGCACCTGGGGGCAGGGGGCGCTTGGAGATACGCAGTATTTT. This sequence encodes CASTWGQGALGDTQYF.

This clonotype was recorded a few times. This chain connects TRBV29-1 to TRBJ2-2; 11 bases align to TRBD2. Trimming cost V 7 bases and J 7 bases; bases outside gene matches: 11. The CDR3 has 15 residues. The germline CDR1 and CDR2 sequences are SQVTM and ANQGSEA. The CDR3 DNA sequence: TGCAGCGCTACCGCTAGCGGGGGGCAAGGCGGGGAGCTGTTTTTT. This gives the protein CSATASGGQGGELFF.

The CDR3, as DNA: TGCAGTGCTAGAGAGCCGCGGGGCTACAATGAGCAGTTCTTC. Protein: CSAREPRGYNEQFF. The chain carries TRBV20-1 and TRBJ2-1, with a possible D match to TRBD2 (6 bases). The germline V gene encodes CDR1 DFQATT and CDR2 SNEGSKA (reference sequence). This CDR3 region has 14 residues. V lost 0 bases and J 3 bases, leaving 9 bases between the germline ends.

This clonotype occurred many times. CDR3: CASRAGVGTDTQYF. The CDR3 DNA is TGTGCCAGCAGAGCCGGGGTGGGGACAGATACGCAGTATTTT. The chain combines TRBV12-3 or TRBV12-4 with TRBJ2-3; TRBD2 is a possible D gene (5 bases). The CDR3 length is 14 residues. The V gene lost 6 bases and the J gene lost 3 bases, with 13 bases spanning the gap.

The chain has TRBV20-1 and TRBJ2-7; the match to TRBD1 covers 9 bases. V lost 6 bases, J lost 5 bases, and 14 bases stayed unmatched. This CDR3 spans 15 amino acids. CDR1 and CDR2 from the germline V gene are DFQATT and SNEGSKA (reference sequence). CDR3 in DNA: TGCAGTGCAAACCTCCCCGGGACAGGGAGGGACGAGCAGTACTTC. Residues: CSANLPGTGRDEQYF.

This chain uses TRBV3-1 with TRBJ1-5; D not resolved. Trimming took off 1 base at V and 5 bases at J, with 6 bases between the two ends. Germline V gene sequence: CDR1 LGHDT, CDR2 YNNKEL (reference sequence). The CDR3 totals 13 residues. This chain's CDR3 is CASSQGSYQPQHF. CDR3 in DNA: TGTGCCAGCAGCCAAGGGTCCTATCAGCCCCAGCATTTT.

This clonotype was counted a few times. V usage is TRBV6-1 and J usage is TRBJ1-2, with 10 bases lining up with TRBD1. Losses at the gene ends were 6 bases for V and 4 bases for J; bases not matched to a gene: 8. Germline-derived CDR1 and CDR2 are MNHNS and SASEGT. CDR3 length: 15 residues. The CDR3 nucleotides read TGTGCCAGCAGCTCGGCGACAGGGGGCATCTATGGCTACACCTTC. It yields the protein CASSSATGGIYGYTF.

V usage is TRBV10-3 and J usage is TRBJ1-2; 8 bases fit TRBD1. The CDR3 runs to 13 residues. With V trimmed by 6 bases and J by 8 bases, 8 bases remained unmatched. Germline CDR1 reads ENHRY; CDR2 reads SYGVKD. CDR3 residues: CAISVDRGEGYTF. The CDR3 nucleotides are TGTGCCATCAGCGTCGACAGGGGAGAGGGCTACACCTTC.

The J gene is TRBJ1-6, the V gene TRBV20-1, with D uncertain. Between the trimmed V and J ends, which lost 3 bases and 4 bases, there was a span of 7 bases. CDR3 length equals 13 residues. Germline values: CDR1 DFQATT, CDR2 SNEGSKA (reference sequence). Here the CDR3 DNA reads TGCAGTGCTAGTCGGGTTTATAATTCACCCCTCCACTTT. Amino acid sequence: CSASRVYNSPLHF.

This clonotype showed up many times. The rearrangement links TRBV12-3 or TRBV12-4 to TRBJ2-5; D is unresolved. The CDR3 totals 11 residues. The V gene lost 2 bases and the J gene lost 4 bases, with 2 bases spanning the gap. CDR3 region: CASSLLETQYF. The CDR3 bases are TGTGCCAGCAGTTTACTAGAGACCCAGTACTTC.

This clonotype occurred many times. As DNA, the CDR3 is TGCGCCAGCAGCGGTGGGGGCAGCTCCTACGAGCAGTACTTC. Encoded protein: CASSGGGSSYEQYF. The V gene is TRBV5-1, the J gene TRBJ2-7; TRBD1 is a possible D gene (6 bases). The V gene lost 4 bases and the J gene lost 0 bases, with 11 bases spanning the gap. Germline values: CDR1 SGHRS, CDR2 YFSETQ. This CDR3 is built from 14 residues. Looking up the rest from reference TRBV5-1 and TRBJ2-7 gives the full variable domain: KAGVTQTPRYLIKTRGQQVTLSCSPISGHRSVSWYQQTPGQGLQFLFEYFSETQRNKGNFPGRFSGRQFSNSRSEMNVSTLELGDSALYLCASSGGGSSYEQYFGPGTRLTVT.

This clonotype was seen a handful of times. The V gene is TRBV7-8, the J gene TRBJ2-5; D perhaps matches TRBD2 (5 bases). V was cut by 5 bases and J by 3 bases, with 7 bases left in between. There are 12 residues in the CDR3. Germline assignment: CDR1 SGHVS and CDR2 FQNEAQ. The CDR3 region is CASSRTEETQYF. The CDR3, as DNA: TGTGCCAGCAGCCGGACTGAAGAGACCCAGTACTTC. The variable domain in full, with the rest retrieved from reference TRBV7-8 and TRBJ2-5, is GAGVSQSPRYKVAKRGQDVALRCDPISGHVSLFWYQQALGQGPEFLTYFQNEAQLDKSGLPSDRFFAERPEGSVSTLKIQRTQQEDSAVYLCASSRTEETQYFGPGTRLLVL.

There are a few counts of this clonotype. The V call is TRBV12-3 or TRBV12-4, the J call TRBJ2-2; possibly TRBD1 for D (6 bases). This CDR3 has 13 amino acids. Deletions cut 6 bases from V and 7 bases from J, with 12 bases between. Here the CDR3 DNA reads TGTGCCAGCAGGGCAACACAGGGCGGGGAGCTGTTTTTT. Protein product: CASRATQGGELFF.

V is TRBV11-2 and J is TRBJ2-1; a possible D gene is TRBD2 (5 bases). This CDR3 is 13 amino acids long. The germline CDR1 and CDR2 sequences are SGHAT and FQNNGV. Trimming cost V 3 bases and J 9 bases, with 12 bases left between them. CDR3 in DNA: TGTGCCAGCAGCTTTGGAGGTGGCTCTGAGCAGTTCTTC. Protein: CASSFGGGSEQFF.

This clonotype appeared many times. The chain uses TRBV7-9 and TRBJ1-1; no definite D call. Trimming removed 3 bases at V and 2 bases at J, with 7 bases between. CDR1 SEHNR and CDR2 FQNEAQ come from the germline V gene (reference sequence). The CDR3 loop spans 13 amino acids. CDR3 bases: TGTGCCAGCAGCTTGGTCCAAAACACTGAAGCTTTCTTT. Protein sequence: CASSLVQNTEAFF.

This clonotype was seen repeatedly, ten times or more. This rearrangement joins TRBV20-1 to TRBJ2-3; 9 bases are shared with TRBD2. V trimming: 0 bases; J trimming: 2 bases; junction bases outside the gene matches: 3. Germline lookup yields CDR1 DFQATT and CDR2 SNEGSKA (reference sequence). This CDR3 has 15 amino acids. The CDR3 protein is CSARDSGGSTDTQYF. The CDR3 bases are TGCAGTGCTAGAGATAGCGGGGGCTCCACAGATACGCAGTATTTT.

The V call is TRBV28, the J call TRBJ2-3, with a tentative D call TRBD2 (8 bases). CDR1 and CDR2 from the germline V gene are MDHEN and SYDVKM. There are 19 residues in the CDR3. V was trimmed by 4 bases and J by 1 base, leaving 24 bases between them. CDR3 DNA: TGTGCCAGCAGTTCAGACGTCCGGGACAGCGGGAGCGGCACAGATACGCAGTATTTT. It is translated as CASSSDVRDSGSGTDTQYF.

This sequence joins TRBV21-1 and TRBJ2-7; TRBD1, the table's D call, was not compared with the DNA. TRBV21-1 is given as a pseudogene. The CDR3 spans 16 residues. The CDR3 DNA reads TGTGCCAGCGCGGAGGGGAAGGGGAACTTCTCCTACGAGCAGTACTTC. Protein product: CASAEGKGNFSYEQYF.

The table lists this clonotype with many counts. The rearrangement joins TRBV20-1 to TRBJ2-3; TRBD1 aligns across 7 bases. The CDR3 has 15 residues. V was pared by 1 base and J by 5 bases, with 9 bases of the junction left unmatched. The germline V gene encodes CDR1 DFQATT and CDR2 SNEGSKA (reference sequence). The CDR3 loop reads CSARVGDRVRDTQYF. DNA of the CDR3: TGCAGTGCTAGAGTAGGAGACAGGGTCAGAGATACGCAGTATTTT.

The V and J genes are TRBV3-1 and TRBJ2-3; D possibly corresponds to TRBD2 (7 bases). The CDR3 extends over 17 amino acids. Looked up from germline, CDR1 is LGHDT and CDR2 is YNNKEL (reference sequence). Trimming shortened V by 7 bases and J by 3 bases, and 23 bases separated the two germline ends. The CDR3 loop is CASTKGGAWGFTDTQYF. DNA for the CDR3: TGTGCCAGCACCAAAGGGGGGGCCTGGGGTTTTACAGATACGCAGTATTTT.

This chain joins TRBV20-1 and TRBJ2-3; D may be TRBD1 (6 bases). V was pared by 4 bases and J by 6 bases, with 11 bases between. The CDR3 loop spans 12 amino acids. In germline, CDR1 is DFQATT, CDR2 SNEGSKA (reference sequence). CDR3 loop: CSAKGGGDTQYF. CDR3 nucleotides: TGCAGTGCTAAAGGGGGTGGGGATACGCAGTATTTT.

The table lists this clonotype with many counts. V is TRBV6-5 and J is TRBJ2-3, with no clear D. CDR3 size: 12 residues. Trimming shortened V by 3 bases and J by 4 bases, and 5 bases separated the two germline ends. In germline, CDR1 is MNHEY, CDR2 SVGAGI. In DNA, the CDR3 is TGTGCCAGCAGTTATGGGTCAGATACGCAGTATTTT. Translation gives CASSYGSDTQYF.

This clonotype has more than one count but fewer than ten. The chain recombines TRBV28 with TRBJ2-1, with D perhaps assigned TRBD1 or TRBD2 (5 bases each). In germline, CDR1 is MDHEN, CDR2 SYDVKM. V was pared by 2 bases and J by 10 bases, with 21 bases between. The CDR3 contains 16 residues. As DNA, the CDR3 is TGTGCCAGCAGTTTAAACTTCCAGCGAAGGTGGGGGGAGCAGTTCTTC. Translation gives CASSLNFQRRWGEQFF.

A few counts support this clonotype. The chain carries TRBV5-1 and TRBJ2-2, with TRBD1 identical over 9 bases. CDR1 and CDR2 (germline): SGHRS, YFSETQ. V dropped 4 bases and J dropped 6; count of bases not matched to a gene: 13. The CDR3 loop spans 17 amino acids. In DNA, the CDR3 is TGCGCCAGCAGCCAAGTCCCCCGGGACAGGGTCGCCGGGGAGCTGTTTTTT. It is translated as CASSQVPRDRVAGELFF. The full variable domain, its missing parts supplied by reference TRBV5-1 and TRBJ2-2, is KAGVTQTPRYLIKTRGQQVTLSCSPISGHRSVSWYQQTPGQGLQFLFEYFSETQRNKGNFPGRFSGRQFSNSRSEMNVSTLELGDSALYLCASSQVPRDRVAGELFFGEGSRLTVL.

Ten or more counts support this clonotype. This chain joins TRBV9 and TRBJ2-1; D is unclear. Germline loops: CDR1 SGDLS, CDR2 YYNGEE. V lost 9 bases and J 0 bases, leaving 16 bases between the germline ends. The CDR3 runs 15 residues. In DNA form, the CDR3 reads TGTGCCAACCTATCTAGACGGACCTCCTACAATGAGCAGTTCTTC. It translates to CANLSRRTSYNEQFF.

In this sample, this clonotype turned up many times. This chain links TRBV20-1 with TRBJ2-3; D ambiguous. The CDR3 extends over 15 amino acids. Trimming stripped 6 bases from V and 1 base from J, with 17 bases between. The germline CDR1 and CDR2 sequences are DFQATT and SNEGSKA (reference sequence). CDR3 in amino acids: CSANPHGLGTDTQYF. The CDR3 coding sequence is TGCAGTGCCAACCCCCACGGGCTGGGCACAGATACGCAGTATTTT.

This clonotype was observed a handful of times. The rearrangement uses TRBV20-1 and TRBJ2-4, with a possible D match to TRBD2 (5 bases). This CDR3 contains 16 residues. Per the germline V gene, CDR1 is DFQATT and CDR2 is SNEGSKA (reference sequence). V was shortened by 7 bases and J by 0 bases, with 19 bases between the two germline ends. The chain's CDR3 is CSGTRTQRVAKNIQYF. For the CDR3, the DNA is TGCAGTGGAACAAGGACCCAGAGGGTAGCCAAAAACATTCAGTACTTC.

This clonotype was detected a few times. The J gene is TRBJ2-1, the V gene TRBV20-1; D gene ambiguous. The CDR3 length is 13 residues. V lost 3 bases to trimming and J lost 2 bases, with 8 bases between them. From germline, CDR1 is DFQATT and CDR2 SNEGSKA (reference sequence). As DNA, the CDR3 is TGCAGTGCTAGTCAGGACCCCTACAATGAGCAGTTCTTC. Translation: CSASQDPYNEQFF.